One and the same sample provided the 18 T cell receptor beta chains below, sequenced in a study of blood T cell repertoires in COVID-19. The protocol was immunoSEQ multiplex PCR, while the TCRdb copy is restricted to in-frame clones and leaves out a portion. The sample lists about 47,000 clones, approximately 88% occurring once. The sequenced sample consisted of peripheral blood. These receptors all stem from a man between 45 and 60 years old with acute or convalescent COVID-19.

The chain is built from TRBV7-2 and TRBJ1-2, with 7 bases fitting TRBD1. V was clipped by 3 bases and J by 0 bases; unmatched bases: 10. This CDR3 region has 17 residues. Germline lookup yields CDR1 SGHTA and CDR2 FQGNSA. The CDR3 coding sequence is TGTGCCAGCAGCTTTGGGGCCTCGAGGGGGCCTAACTATGGCTACACCTTC. Its translation is CASSFGASRGPNYGYTF.

The chain links TRBV6-6 to TRBJ1-3; D perhaps matches TRBD1 (5 bases). The CDR3 runs 14 residues. Germline-derived CDR1 and CDR2 are MNHNY and SVGAGI (reference sequence). Deletions cut 8 bases from V and 1 base from J, with 12 bases between. The CDR3 nucleotides are TGTGCCAGCGCCCGACAGAGTTCTGGAAACACCATATATTTT. Its protein is CASARQSSGNTIYF.

The chain is built from TRBV7-9 and TRBJ1-2; the D is unclear. This CDR3 has 13 residues. Germline V lookup: CDR1 SEHNR, CDR2 FQNEAQ (reference sequence). Between the trimmed V and J ends, which lost 4 bases and 8 bases, there was a span of 14 bases. As DNA, the CDR3 is TGTGCCAGCAGCTCGGACTGGCCGGGGGGCTACACCTTC. It yields the protein CASSSDWPGGYTF.

This clone was seen only a few times. This sequence joins TRBV13 and TRBJ2-7, with D possibly matching TRBD1 (6 bases). The length of the CDR3 is 15 residues. Trimming took off 2 bases at V and 5 bases at J, with 16 bases between the two ends. Germline V gene lookup returns CDR1 PRHDT and CDR2 FYEKMQ (reference sequence). The CDR3 protein is CASSLSGALFHEQYF. As DNA, the CDR3 is TGTGCCAGCAGCTTATCAGGGGCCCTTTTCCACGAGCAGTACTTC.

V usage is TRBV4-1 and J usage is TRBJ1-5; D is unclear. V lost 0 bases and J 8 bases, leaving 8 bases between the germline ends. CDR1 and CDR2 (germline): MGHRA, YSYEKL. This CDR3 spans 13 amino acids. CDR3: CASSQEYRKPQHF. CDR3 sequence (DNA): TGCGCCAGCAGCCAAGAGTACAGAAAGCCCCAGCATTTT.

The chain uses TRBV6-5 and TRBJ2-1; 9 nucleotides agree with TRBD2. The CDR3 sequence is 15 residues long. Germline V CDR1 and CDR2: MNHEY, SVGAGI. V dropped 7 bases and J dropped 2; count of bases not matched to a gene: 6. CDR3 loop: CASIDRLAAYNEQFF. The CDR3 DNA follows: TGTGCCAGCATAGATCGACTAGCGGCCTACAATGAGCAGTTCTTC.

The chain has TRBV28 and TRBJ2-7; 12 nucleotides match TRBD2. Trimming at V came to 3 bases and at J to 6 bases, leaving 12 bases not matched to a gene. Germline-derived CDR1 and CDR2 are MDHEN and SYDVKM. The CDR3 totals 17 residues. This CDR3 is CASSFPLRLAGVGEQYF. DNA for the CDR3: TGTGCCAGCAGTTTCCCGCTAAGACTAGCGGGAGTGGGCGAGCAGTACTTC.

J is TRBJ2-7 and V is TRBV14, with 12 bases matching TRBD2. Germline V gene lookup returns CDR1 SGHDN and CDR2 FVKESK. With 1 base clipped from V and 0 bases from J, the junction kept 1 base outside the gene matches. The CDR3 has 16 residues. CDR3 nucleotides: TGTGCCAGCAGCCAAGTGACTAGCGGGAGCTCCTACGAGCAGTACTTC. It yields the protein CASSQVTSGSSYEQYF.

The V and J genes are TRBV2 and TRBJ1-1; unclear D gene. Germline loops: CDR1 SNHLY, CDR2 FYNNEI. Trimming took off 4 bases at V and 0 bases at J, with 9 bases between the two ends. The CDR3 consists of 14 residues. The CDR3 loop is CASSGNRMNTEAFF. The CDR3 nucleotides are TGTGCCAGCAGTGGGAACAGAATGAACACTGAAGCTTTCTTT.

The table lists this clone with a few counts. The chain couples TRBV27 to TRBJ1-5; D not certain. This CDR3 has 14 amino acids. Germline-derived CDR1 and CDR2 are MNHEY and SMNVEV (reference sequence). Trimming took 4 bases from V and 4 from J, leaving 11 bases between them. CDR3 bases: TGTGCCAGCAGTTGGGCCGGGAGTAATCAGCCCCAGCATTTT. Its protein product is CASSWAGSNQPQHF.

The gene calls are TRBV27 and TRBJ2-7; 10 positions agree with TRBD1. V was clipped by 5 bases and J by 3 bases; unmatched bases: 4. This CDR3 is built from 14 residues. CDR1 is MNHEY, CDR2 SMNVEV, per germline (reference sequence). The CDR3 DNA reads as TGTGCCAGCAGTCTGCGGACAGGGGGCTACGAGCAGTACTTC. Protein: CASSLRTGGYEQYF.

The genes are TRBV6-5 and TRBJ2-2; no reliable D call. This CDR3 is 15 amino acids long. From germline, CDR1 is MNHEY and CDR2 SVGAGI. V lost 6 bases and J 2 bases, leaving 13 bases between the germline ends. CDR3 sequence: CASSRPAENTGELFF. As DNA, the CDR3 is TGTGCCAGCAGCCGGCCGGCGGAAAACACCGGGGAGCTGTTTTTT.

CDR3 sequence reads: CASSPIRDIYNEQFF. In DNA, the CDR3 is TGTGCCAGCAGCCCTATCCGGGACATTTACAATGAGCAGTTCTTC. The chain couples TRBV13 to TRBJ2-1, with a possible D match to TRBD1 (6 bases). CDR1 is PRHDT and CDR2 is FYEKMQ in the germline V gene (reference sequence). CDR3 length: 15 residues. The V and J ends lost 5 bases and 4 bases respectively, with 15 bases between them.

This clone was picked up a small number of times. The chain couples TRBV5-6 to TRBJ1-3, with no clear D. The CDR3 spans 15 residues. V was cut by 1 base and J by 0 bases, with 8 bases left in between. CDR1 is SGHDT, CDR2 YYEEEE, per germline. The CDR3, as DNA: TGTGCCAGCAGCTTGACGGGTCCCTCTGGAAACACCATATATTTT. Protein sequence: CASSLTGPSGNTIYF.

The chain recombines TRBV27 with TRBJ2-7; the D gene is possibly TRBD2 (5 bases). V dropped 2 bases and J dropped 2 bases, with 7 bases sitting between them. Germline V gene sequence: CDR1 MNHEY, CDR2 SMNVEV (reference sequence). This CDR3 spans 13 amino acids. CDR3 sequence: CASSLGRAYEQYF. The CDR3 coding sequence is TGTGCCAGCAGTTTAGGGAGAGCCTACGAGCAGTACTTC.

The gene calls are TRBV9 and TRBJ2-1, with D possibly TRBD2 on 5 matching bases. The germline V gene encodes CDR1 SGDLS and CDR2 YYNGEE. The V and J ends lost 0 bases and 9 bases respectively, with 10 bases between them. The CDR3 runs 13 residues. The CDR3 sequence: CASSVELAGEQFF. Written as DNA, the CDR3 is TGTGCCAGCAGCGTAGAGCTAGCCGGTGAGCAGTTCTTC.

The chain has TRBV9 and TRBJ2-7; 7 nucleotides align to TRBD1. V lost 4 bases and J lost 0; bases outside the gene matches: 16. CDR1 is SGDLS and CDR2 is YYNGEE in the germline V gene. The length of the CDR3 is 18 residues. CDR3 bases: TGTGCCAGCAGCCCGGGCCTGGTCGAGGGGGCAGACTCCTACGAGCAGTACTTC. It yields the protein CASSPGLVEGADSYEQYF.

This clone was picked up one time. The rearrangement links TRBV9 to TRBJ1-5; D is unclear. With 3 bases removed from V and 7 bases from J, the gap between germline ends came to 8 bases. Germline loops: CDR1 SGDLS, CDR2 YYNGEE. The CDR3 has 12 residues. The CDR3: CASSAGEQPQHF. The CDR3 DNA reads TGTGCCAGCAGCGCAGGTGAGCAGCCCCAGCATTTT. The full variable domain, completed using reference TRBV9 and TRBJ1-5, is DSGVTQTPKHLITATGQRVTLRCSPRSGDLSVYWYQQSLDQGLQFLIQYYNGEERAKGNILERFSAQQFPDLHSELNLSSLELGDSALYFCASSAGEQPQHFGDGTRLSIL.